The 11 T cell receptor beta chains presented below share a single source sample, sequenced in a study of beta chain features in type 1 diabetes. Expressed TCRB transcripts got sequenced, as all isolated RNA was reverse transcribed. Produced via immunoSEQ multiplex PCR; TCRdb's table is partial and in-frame only. The sample yields about 9,200 clones, around 82% seen once. The sequencing input was Tregs from blood. All receptors derive from a woman younger than 30 in good health.

This clone was seen a single time. This chain uses TRBV30 with TRBJ2-7, with 9 bases lining up with TRBD1. There are 17 residues in the CDR3. Trimming at V came to 3 bases and at J to 1 base, leaving 13 bases not matched to a gene. Per the germline V gene, CDR1 is GTSNPN and CDR2 is SVGIG (reference sequence). The DNA of the CDR3 is TGTGCCTGGAGGCCAACGCCCCGGGACAGGGTATCCTACGAGCAGTACTTC. This encodes CAWRPTPRDRVSYEQYF.

The chain has TRBV18 and TRBJ2-5; D may be TRBD2 (6 bases). Trimming took off 3 bases at V and 5 bases at J, with 13 bases between the two ends. The CDR3 has 14 amino acids. Germline V gives CDR1 KGHSH, CDR2 LQKENI. CDR3 loop: CASSPPGGWETQYF. The DNA of the CDR3 is TGTGCCAGCTCACCGCCCGGGGGATGGGAGACCCAGTACTTC.

This rearrangement joins TRBV7-9 to TRBJ2-5; no clear D gene. There are 12 residues in the CDR3. V was pared by 3 bases and J by 2 bases, with 4 bases between. CDR1 is SEHNR, CDR2 FQNEAQ, per germline (reference sequence). The CDR3 loop reads CASSFRQETQYF. CDR3 bases: TGTGCCAGCAGCTTCCGTCAAGAGACCCAGTACTTC.

J is TRBJ1-2 and V is TRBV6-1, with 8 positions matching TRBD1. Germline CDR1 reads MNHNS; CDR2 reads SASEGT. The CDR3 spans 13 residues. The V segment lost 6 bases and the J segment 4 bases; nucleotides outside the gene matches: 4. The CDR3 DNA reads as TGTGCCAGCAGGACCGGACAGGGCTATGGCTACACCTTC. Translating it yields CASRTGQGYGYTF.

The chain is built from TRBV4-2 and TRBJ2-5; the D is unclear. The germline V gene has CDR1 LGHNA and CDR2 YNFKEQ. Between the trimmed V and J ends, which lost 1 base and 4 bases, there was a span of 4 bases. CDR3 length equals 12 residues. The CDR3 DNA reads as TGTGCCAGCAGCCAAGGGGCAGAGACCCAGTACTTC. It yields the protein CASSQGAETQYF.

The chain links TRBV4-1 to TRBJ2-7; maybe TRBD2 (6 bases). The CDR3 has 17 amino acids. Germline V gene lookup returns CDR1 MGHRA and CDR2 YSYEKL. Trimming removed 1 base from V and 2 bases from J, with 18 bases in between. The CDR3 region is CASSQVHSSGGPYEQYF. DNA of the CDR3: TGCGCCAGCAGCCAAGTCCATTCATCCGGGGGACCCTACGAGCAGTACTTC.

The gene calls are TRBV11-2 and TRBJ2-1, with 10 bases lining up with TRBD1. J lost 4 bases, V lost 10 bases, and 7 bases had no gene match. The CDR3 has 14 residues. Per germline, CDR1 SGHAT and CDR2 FQNNGV. Here the CDR3 DNA reads TGTGCCACTACCCGGGACAGGGGTTACAATGAGCAGTTCTTC. It is translated as CATTRDRGYNEQFF.

The chain has TRBV4-1 and TRBJ2-7; D is perhaps TRBD2 (5 bases). Trimming took off 1 base at V and 3 bases at J, with 16 bases between the two ends. CDR3 length equals 16 residues. Germline V gene data show CDR1 as MGHRA and CDR2 as YSYEKL. The CDR3 protein is CASSQAQIAFLYEQYF. Here the CDR3 DNA reads TGCGCCAGCAGCCAAGCCCAGATAGCGTTTCTCTACGAGCAGTACTTC.

J is TRBJ2-5 and V is TRBV6-5; perhaps TRBD1 as D (6 bases). V lost 6 bases and J 2 bases, leaving 13 bases between the germline ends. The length of the CDR3 is 14 residues. Germline V gene data show CDR1 as MNHEY and CDR2 as SVGAGI. The CDR3 nucleotides are TGTGCCAGCAGCCCTAACAGGGTACAAGAGACCCAGTACTTC. As protein: CASSPNRVQETQYF.

This clone was counted a few times. The chain joins TRBV13 to TRBJ1-1; TRBD1 might be the D (5 bases). Germline V lookup: CDR1 PRHDT, CDR2 FYEKMQ (reference sequence). Deletions cut 3 bases from V and 0 bases from J, with 14 bases between. The CDR3 runs to 16 residues. The CDR3 bases are TGTGCCAGCAGCTTTTCGCTGGGGCTACTGAACACTGAAGCTTTCTTT. It yields the protein CASSFSLGLLNTEAFF. The full variable domain, rest sourced from reference TRBV13 and TRBJ1-1, is AAGVIQSPRHLIKEKRETATLKCYPIPRHDTVYWYQQGPGQDPQFLISFYEKMQSDKGSIPDRFSAQQFSDYHSELNMSSLELGDSALYFCASSFSLGLLNTEAFFGQGTRLTVV.

This chain connects TRBV9 to TRBJ1-1; 11 nucleotides match TRBD1. CDR3 size: 15 residues. Unmatched junction bases numbered 9, after V lost 4 bases and J lost 7 bases. Looked up from germline, CDR1 is SGDLS and CDR2 is YYNGEE. The CDR3 sequence: CASSPRDRGFGEAFF. The CDR3 DNA follows: TGTGCCAGCAGCCCGCGGGACAGGGGGTTCGGTGAAGCTTTCTTT. The variable domain in full, completed from reference TRBV9 and TRBJ1-1, reads DSGVTQTPKHLITATGQRVTLRCSPRSGDLSVYWYQQSLDQGLQFLIQYYNGEERAKGNILERFSAQQFPDLHSELNLSSLELGDSALYFCASSPRDRGFGEAFFGQGTRLTVV.